These 24 T cell receptor beta chains were all obtained from the same sample, sequenced in a study of cytomegalovirus exposure and HLA in healthy donors. 13 Jbeta primers and 60 Vbeta primers were used for the PCR. The repertoire was sequenced with immunoSEQ multiplex PCR; TCRdb's copy has only in-frame clones and lacks some. The table has 150,000 or so clones, around 81% seen once. Sequencing was done on a sample of PBMCs. Source of these receptors: a woman between 40 and 50 years old in good health and CMV-seropositive.

This chain links TRBV15 with TRBJ1-5; the D gene is possibly TRBD1 (6 bases). With 5 bases removed from V and 5 bases from J, the gap between germline ends came to 13 bases. The CDR3 loop spans 14 amino acids. Germline CDR1 and CDR2: LNHNV and YYDKDF (reference sequence). The CDR3 nucleotides are TGTGCCACCAGCCAGGGCAGGGGTGATCAGCCCCAGCATTTT. Residues: CATSQGRGDQPQHF.

This chain joins TRBV2 and TRBJ2-7; 9 nucleotides line up with TRBD2. The germline V gene has CDR1 SNHLY and CDR2 FYNNEI. Germline trimming cut 4 bases from V and 7 bases from J; bases unmatched to any gene: 14. This CDR3 spans 16 amino acids. In nucleotides, the CDR3 is TGTGCCAGCAGTGGAGGTAGCGGGAGAATACGATGGGAGCAGTACTTC. Protein sequence: CASSGGSGRIRWEQYF.

The V call is TRBV10-3, the J call TRBJ2-3, with 12 bases fitting TRBD2. Losses at the gene ends were 5 bases for V and 2 bases for J; bases not matched to a gene: 2. This CDR3 is 15 amino acids long. Per germline, CDR1 ENHRY and CDR2 SYGVKD. The CDR3 loop is CAISTSGRSTDTQYF. As DNA, the CDR3 is TGTGCCATCAGTACTAGCGGGAGGTCCACAGATACGCAGTATTTT.

The chain links TRBV27 to TRBJ2-1, with D possibly being TRBD1 (6 bases). V lost 10 bases and J lost 4, with 14 bases in between. CDR3 length: 13 residues. Germline CDR1 is MNHEY and CDR2 is SMNVEV (reference sequence). CDR3 residues: CATSWGPYNEQFF. The CDR3 nucleotides are TGTGCCACCTCCTGGGGGCCTTACAATGAGCAGTTCTTC.

V usage is TRBV27 and J usage is TRBJ2-7; weak D call: TRBD1 (6 bases). Germline CDR1 is MNHEY and CDR2 is SMNVEV (reference sequence). This CDR3 is built from 12 residues. Trimming removed 4 bases at V and 3 bases at J, with 7 bases between. In DNA, the CDR3 is TGTGCCAGCAGTTCCAGGGGCTACGAGCAGTACTTC. It encodes CASSSRGYEQYF.

V gene TRBV27 combines with J gene TRBJ2-7; TRBD2 matches at 10 bases. The V gene's germline CDR1 is MNHEY and CDR2 SMNVEV (reference sequence). The CDR3 length is 17 residues. J lost 1 base, V lost 0 bases, and 6 bases had no gene match. The CDR3 protein is CASSLSPPSGSSYEQYF. In DNA form, the CDR3 reads TGTGCCAGCAGTTTATCCCCCCCTAGCGGGAGTTCCTACGAGCAGTACTTC.

The chain uses TRBV4-1 and TRBJ1-4, with 7 bases aligning to TRBD1. Germline V lookup: CDR1 MGHRA, CDR2 YSYEKL. This CDR3 is 15 amino acids long. V shed 3 bases, J shed 3 bases, and the junction held 4 bases outside the gene matches. The CDR3, as DNA: TGCGCCAGCAGCCACAACAGGGGTGCTAATGAAAAACTGTTTTTT. Protein sequence: CASSHNRGANEKLFF.

V usage is TRBV2 and J usage is TRBJ2-5; 7 bases fit TRBD1. The better agreement between TRBJ2-7 and the DNA end casts doubt on the J call. The CDR3 length is 15 residues. Germline loops: CDR1 SNHLY, CDR2 FYNNEI. CDR3: CASMRDRGSSYEQYF. The CDR3 DNA follows: TGTGCCAGCATGAGGGACAGAGGGAGTTCCTACGAGCAGTACTTC.

The chain employs TRBV27 and TRBJ1-2, with 8 bases aligning to TRBD1. The V and J ends lost 5 bases and 1 base, in that order; junction bases with no gene match: 9. Germline V lookup: CDR1 MNHEY, CDR2 SMNVEV (reference sequence). CDR3 size: 16 residues. The CDR3 sequence is CASSPQWTGFNYGYTF. Written as DNA, the CDR3 is TGTGCCAGCAGTCCGCAATGGACAGGGTTTAACTATGGCTACACCTTC.

A few counts support this clone. This chain uses TRBV18 with TRBJ2-3; 8 bases align to TRBD1. The CDR3 has 14 amino acids. Germline V gene data show CDR1 as KGHSH and CDR2 as LQKENI. V dropped 5 bases and J dropped 5; count of bases not matched to a gene: 6. In DNA form, the CDR3 reads TGTGCCAGCTCAACGGACAGGGAGCGAGATACGCAGTATTTT. Translation gives CASSTDRERDTQYF.

Regarding this clone: This CDR3 is also generated by other DNA sequences in the sample. The chain links TRBV7-9 to TRBJ2-3, with D perhaps TRBD2 (6 bases). Trimming left V 5 bases short and J 0 bases short, with 12 bases between. Per germline, CDR1 SEHNR and CDR2 FQNEAQ (reference sequence). This CDR3 region has 15 residues. CDR3 coding DNA: TGTGCCAGCAGCCTGGCCGGGGGTAGCACAGATACGCAGTATTTT. Encoded protein: CASSLAGGSTDTQYF.

The chain uses TRBV5-1 and TRBJ1-3; 7 bases match TRBD1. This CDR3 region has 15 residues. Germline loops: CDR1 SGHRS, CDR2 YFSETQ. V trimming: 5 bases; J trimming: 4 bases; junction bases outside the gene matches: 9. CDR3 loop: CASSPLRGTGNTIYF. CDR3 bases: TGCGCCAGCAGTCCACTCAGGGGGACAGGAAACACCATATATTTT.

The genes are TRBV6-5 and TRBJ2-1; possibly TRBD1 for D (5 bases). CDR1 MNHEY and CDR2 SVGAGI come from the germline V gene. Trimming stripped 2 bases from V and 9 bases from J, with 14 bases between. This CDR3 contains 14 residues. The CDR3 reads CASSYLQGAGEQFF. The CDR3, as DNA: TGTGCCAGCAGTTACCTTCAAGGGGCTGGTGAGCAGTTCTTC.

The chain employs TRBV5-1 and TRBJ1-1; 8 bases match TRBD1. V trimming: 3 bases; J trimming: 3 bases; junction bases outside the gene matches: 13. CDR1 is SGHRS, CDR2 YFSETQ, per germline. This CDR3 spans 17 amino acids. CDR3 protein: CASSSNLLTGAYTEAFF. The CDR3 coding sequence is TGCGCCAGCAGCTCCAACCTACTGACAGGGGCTTACACTGAAGCTTTCTTT.

This clone has a single count. Mismatch with germline at one junction end may stem from a read error. Other nucleotide sequences in the sample specify the same CDR3. The rearrangement uses TRBV2 and TRBJ2-5; 9 bases are a match to TRBD2. CDR3 length: 14 amino acids. CDR1 and CDR2 from the germline V gene are SNHLY and FYNNEI. The CDR3 DNA reads as TGCGCCAGCAGTGAAGGACTAGCGTACGAGACCCAGTACTTC. It is translated as CASSEGLAYETQYF.

The sample holds one count of this clone. The rearrangement uses TRBV18 and TRBJ2-5, with TRBD1 as a possible D gene (6 bases). Germline CDR1 is KGHSH and CDR2 is LQKENI. With 6 bases removed from V and 1 base from J, the gap between germline ends came to 12 bases. The CDR3 sequence is 14 residues long. CDR3: CASSATGTQETQYF. The CDR3 DNA reads TGTGCCAGCTCGGCCACAGGGACCCAAGAGACCCAGTACTTC.

On this clone: Its ends do not fully match the called genes, so a read error is possible. The chain carries TRBV9 and TRBJ2-3, with D maybe TRBD2 (6 bases). Germline V CDR1 and CDR2: SGDLS, YYNGEE. The CDR3 contains 13 residues. The CDR3 region is CASSVDEGGLTHF. The CDR3 bases are TGTGCCAGCAGCGTAGATGAGGGAGGTCTCACGCATTTT.

The chain couples TRBV30 to TRBJ2-1; 13 bases line up with TRBD2. CDR1 is GTSNPN, CDR2 SVGIG, per germline (reference sequence). The V gene end was trimmed by 2 bases and the J gene end by 4 bases; junction bases not matched to a gene: 14. There are 19 residues in the CDR3. CDR3 nucleotides: TGTGCCTGGAGTCGCGGTCGGACTAGCGGGAGAGAGGGGTACAATGAGCAGTTCTTC. It codes for CAWSRGRTSGREGYNEQFF.

This clone was found once. The rearrangement links TRBV30 to TRBJ2-7; D is perhaps TRBD1 (6 bases). Trimming took 2 bases from V and 2 from J, leaving 16 bases between them. From germline, CDR1 is GTSNPN and CDR2 SVGIG (reference sequence). The length of the CDR3 is 15 residues. CDR3 in amino acids: CAWSRNRAPTYEQYF. The CDR3 DNA sequence: TGTGCCTGGAGTCGAAACAGGGCTCCAACCTACGAGCAGTACTTC. The full variable domain, with the rest looked up from reference TRBV30 and TRBJ2-7, is SQTIHQWPATLVQPVGSPLSLECTVEGTSNPNLYWYRQAAGRGLQLLFYSVGIGQISSEVPQNLSASRPQDRQFILSSKKLLLSDSGFYLCAWSRNRAPTYEQYFGPGTRLTVT.

The chain recombines TRBV27 with TRBJ1-2; no reliable D call. CDR1 and CDR2 from the germline V gene are MNHEY and SMNVEV (reference sequence). Trimming removed 3 bases from V and 1 base from J, with 6 bases in between. The CDR3 totals 13 residues. Here the CDR3 reads CASSFRDNYGYTF. CDR3 DNA sequence: TGTGCCAGCAGTTTCCGGGATAACTATGGCTACACCTTC.

The rearrangement uses TRBV6-1 and TRBJ2-4; maybe TRBD2 (6 bases). With 5 bases removed from V and 4 bases from J, the gap between germline ends came to 12 bases. The CDR3 consists of 14 residues. CDR1 is MNHNS, CDR2 SASEGT, per germline. The CDR3, as DNA: TGTGCCAGCAGTCTCCTAGCGAAGAAAAACATTCAGTACTTC. Its protein product is CASSLLAKKNIQYF.

The CDR3 here is CASNTRGGRTEAFF. As DNA, the CDR3 is TGTGCCAGCAACACGAGGGGGGGGAGGACTGAAGCTTTCTTT. The rearrangement joins TRBV2 to TRBJ1-1; weak D call: TRBD1 (6 bases). The V end was cut by 7 bases, the J end by 5 bases, with 17 bases between. Germline V gene data show CDR1 as SNHLY and CDR2 as FYNNEI. This CDR3 spans 14 amino acids.

CDR3 in amino acids: CASSGTGESQPQHF. In DNA, the CDR3 is TGTGCCAGTAGTGGGACAGGGGAGAGTCAGCCCCAGCATTTT. This sequence joins TRBV19 and TRBJ1-5, with 10 bases lining up with TRBD1. Germline CDR1 and CDR2: LNHDA and SQIVND (reference sequence). The CDR3 runs 14 residues. Trimming at V came to 5 bases and at J to 6 bases, leaving 4 bases not matched to a gene.

The chain joins TRBV5-1 to TRBJ2-7; 11 bases map to TRBD2. V shed 4 bases, J shed 2 bases, and the junction held 5 bases outside the gene matches. CDR3 length: 15 amino acids. Per germline, CDR1 SGHRS and CDR2 YFSETQ. CDR3 bases: TGCGCCAGCAGCGGCGGACTAGCGGGCCCCTACGAGCAGTACTTC. Translated: CASSGGLAGPYEQYF.